This TCR beta chain is from a study of memory CD4+ T cells and cytomegalovirus serostatus (dated by TCRdb to the late 2010s). Background for the entire study: A total of some 33 healthy Belgian adults, of whom 9 were CMV seropositive and 24 were CMV seronegative, were included in the cohort. The study sequenced CD4+ memory TCRbeta repertoires of a Belgian cohort with known cytomegalovirus serostatus to replicate a published TCR-based CMV serostatus classifier.

Study-wide conclusions, independent of this receptor: Of under 200 previously reported CMV-associated TCRbeta sequences, some 73 appeared in the CD4+ memory repertoires, each in one to five individuals. The results were interpreted as suggesting that the CMV-associated TCR signature is largely present in the CD4+ memory repertoire. Only CD4+CD45RO+ memory cells were sequenced, unlike the original study, which covered naive and memory CD4+ and CD8+ populations. CMV serostatus prediction reached a median bootstrapped AUC of roughly 0.96 with the original framework and just under 0.92 with a US-trained random forest. A median bootstrapped AUC of approximately 0.95 with a 95% CI of 0.76-1.00 was achieved on the Belgian cohort by the original-framework classifier.

The CDR3 runs 14 residues from the cysteine to the phenylalanine. Left in the record is the CDR3 DNA by itself, 42 bases read in frame from the first base. V is pared back by 8 bases and J by 1 base, with 13 bases lying between the germline termini. CDR1 and CDR2 are read off the germline V gene as SNHLY and FYNNEI. With regard to this clone: It has no known antigen specificity. It has no much larger one-base neighbor in the sample; base qualities were not kept.

The Quick-DNA Microprep Kit was used to extract genomic DNA from the sorted cells. Amplification of TCRbeta DNA was done with the immunoSEQ hsTCRbeta kit, following the protocol from the manufacturer. TCRbeta libraries were sequenced on an Illumina MiSeq instrument. From the authors' description of their analysis: Following removal of out-of-frame sequences, 2.4 million or so distinct TCRbeta sequences were retained, with an average of around 70,000 per individual. Each individual was scored by the count of 164 previously reported CMV-associated TCRbeta sequences and the total productive distinct TCRbeta count. A beta-binomial model was reimplemented in Python, and scikit-learn random forests with default parameters were trained on data from the US cohort. On the Belgian cohort, classifier performance was reported as the median AUC, along with percentile confidence intervals, across 10,000 bootstrap iterations. TCRdb carries this immuneACCESS record with in-frame sequences only. Its versions omit some clonotypes, under half of them owing to an unresolved V gene in the studies checked, with the rest unexplained. V and J calls and clone size are given by that table; D and trimming were obtained from the DNA. Within this sample are about 58,000 clones, with more than 65% of them counted one time only. Together, the top ten hold under 0.5% of the sample.

Single viable CD3+CD4+CD8-CD45RO+ cells were sorted as memory CD4+ T cells on a FACSAria II. CMV serostatus was assessed using a Roche Elecsys assay, by which serum IgG against CMV pp150, pp28, p38 and p52 was detected. Following thawing, total CD4+ T cells were enriched through positive selection using CD4 magnetic microbeads. The samples came from a different study that was designed specifically to examine the CD4+ T cell memory repertoire. Peripheral blood mononuclear cells were isolated and cryopreserved according to standard operating procedures, and serum was kept at -80 degrees C. The staining relied on CD3-PerCP (BW264/56), CD4-APC (RPA-T4), CD45RO-PE (UCHT1) and CD8-Pacific Orange (3B5) antibodies, and Sytox blue was used to exclude non-viable cells.

Sequencing input: memory CD4+ T cells from blood. This receptor was obtained from an adult in good health and CMV-seronegative. Some clones in this sample may be carry-over from other donors' samples. Recombination linked TRBV2 to TRBJ2-3; TRBD1 could be the D gene, as 5 bases match. The CDR3 sequence is CASADRYRTDTQYF. The sequenced DNA is TGTGCCAGCGCAGACAGATACCGCACAGATACGCAGTATTTT.